Given below is one TCR beta chain in context. This CDR3 has 16 amino acids. V lost 0 bases and J 8 bases, leaving 16 bases between the germline ends. CDR1 is SGHTA and CDR2 is FQGNSA in the germline V gene. TCRdb reprocessed the 5' RACE reads via MiXCR and lists one record per CDR3 protein. The sample carries hundreds of thousands of distinct CDR3 sequences, around 17% recorded once. This sample is part of a study of T-cell memory formation after mild COVID-19. The chain is built from TRBV7-2 and TRBJ2-2; D unresolved. This clonotype was sampled from a man younger than 30 who had mild COVID-19 (a few samples of this study predate the infection). Cell type and time point are not known. Source material: PBMCs or a T cell subset sorted from them (not recorded which). The CDR3 nucleotides read TGTGCCAGCAGCTTAGCCGCCACGGTCCTTCGGGGGGAGCTGTTTTTT. Its protein is CASSLAATVLRGELFF.